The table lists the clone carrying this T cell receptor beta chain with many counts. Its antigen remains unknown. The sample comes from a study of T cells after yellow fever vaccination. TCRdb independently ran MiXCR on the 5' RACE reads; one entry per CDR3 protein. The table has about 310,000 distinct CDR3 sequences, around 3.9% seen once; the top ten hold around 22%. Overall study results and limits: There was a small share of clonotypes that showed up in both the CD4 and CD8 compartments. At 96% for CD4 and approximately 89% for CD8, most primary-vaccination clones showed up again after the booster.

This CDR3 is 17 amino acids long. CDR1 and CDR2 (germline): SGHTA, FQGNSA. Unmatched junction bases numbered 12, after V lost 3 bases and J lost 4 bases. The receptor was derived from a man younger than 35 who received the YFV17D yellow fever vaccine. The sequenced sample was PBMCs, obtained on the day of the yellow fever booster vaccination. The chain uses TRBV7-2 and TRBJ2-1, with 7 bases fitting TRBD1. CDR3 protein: CASSLSTSRGQYNEQFF. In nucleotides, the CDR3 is TGTGCCAGCAGCTTGTCCACCTCCAGGGGACAGTACAATGAGCAGTTCTTC.